Listed below are T cell receptor beta chains from one sample, sequenced in a study of T cell responses to AZD1222 COVID-19 vaccine. Using immunoSEQ multiplex PCR, the repertoire was profiled, and TCRdb retains in-frame clones only, with some absent. The profile shows more than 95,000 clones, approximately 91% of them singletons. The starting material was peripheral blood, obtained on day 0 of AZD1222 vaccination. The receptors were gathered from an adult in good health. The CDR3 runs from the conserved cysteine through the conserved F or W. The D gene is left open where the match is weak. Expanded clones are given a class, and other clones once, few, many or no size at all.

TGTGCCAGCAGCTTCGAGATCATTGGGACAGCCTCTAACTATGGCTACACCTTC	CASSFEIIGTASNYGYTF	TRBJ1-2	TRBD1	.	TRBV7-8
TGTGCCAGCAGACCGACAGAAGTCTATGGCTACACCTTC	CASRPTEVYGYTF	TRBJ1-2	.	.	TRBV12-3/TRBV12-4
TGTGCCAGCAGCGTAAGAGGTCCCGAGGATGGCTACACCTTC	CASSVRGPEDGYTF	TRBJ1-2	.	.	TRBV9
TGTGCCAGCAGCTTTGTGGGACAGGAGGGGCGGCAGTACTTC	CASSFVGQEGRQYF	TRBJ2-7	TRBD1	.	TRBV5-8
TGTGCCAGCAGCCAACCCGTGGGGGGGTACAATGAGCAGTTCTTC	CASSQPVGGYNEQFF	TRBJ2-1	TRBD2	.	TRBV7-3
TGTGCCAGCAGGCAAACAAGCTACACTGAAGCTTTCTTT	CASRQTSYTEAFF	TRBJ1-1	.	.	TRBV28
TGTGCCAGCAGGACAGGGAGGGAGTATGGCTACACCTTC	CASRTGREYGYTF	TRBJ1-2	TRBD1	.	TRBV6-5
TGTGCCAGCAGTGAAGGTTGGGAGTACAATGAGCAGTTCTTC	CASSEGWEYNEQFF	TRBJ2-1	.	.	TRBV6-1
TGTGCCAGCAGTGAACAGAGCTCCTACGAGCAGTACTTC	CASSEQSSYEQYF	TRBJ2-7	.	.	TRBV6-1
TGTGCCAGCAGCTTAGAAGGCCGGATATGGGAGAACACTGAAGCTTTCTTT	CASSLEGRIWENTEAFF	TRBJ1-1	.	.	TRBV7-9
TGCGCCAGCAGCCCCACGTTTGGAGACACTGAAGCTTTCTTT	CASSPTFGDTEAFF	TRBJ1-1	.	.	TRBV5-1
TGCGCCAGCAGCTTGGATTCCGGGGGCGATGAGCAGTTCTTC	CASSLDSGGDEQFF	TRBJ2-1	.	once	TRBV5-1
TGTGCCAGCAGTGAATGGGGGGGGCAGGGCTATGGCTACACCTTC	CASSEWGGQGYGYTF	TRBJ1-2	.	medium-sized	TRBV6-1
TGTGCCAGTAAGAGAGTAGCGGGGGGGCCAGATACGCAGTATTTT	CASKRVAGGPDTQYF	TRBJ2-3	TRBD2	.	TRBV19
TGTGCCAGCAGTGAACTAGGCTACGAGCAGTACTTC	CASSELGYEQYF	TRBJ2-7	.	.	TRBV6-1
TGCGCCAGCAGCCGACAGGGGGCCGGGGAGCTGTTTTTT	CASSRQGAGELFF	TRBJ2-2	TRBD1	few	TRBV5-1
TGTGCCAGCAGCAAAGGTCAGGGGGACACTGAAGCTTTCTTT	CASSKGQGDTEAFF	TRBJ1-1	.	.	TRBV21-1
TGTGCCAGCAGCGTAGACGGGAATGAAAAACTGTTTTTT	CASSVDGNEKLFF	TRBJ1-4	.	.	TRBV9
TGTGCCAGTAGTATTGAGGATACAGATTCACCCCTCCACTTT	CASSIEDTDSPLHF	TRBJ1-6	.	.	TRBV19
TGTGCCAGCAGCCAAGGGGGTTACACCGGGGAGCTGTTTTTT	CASSQGGYTGELFF	TRBJ2-2	.	.	TRBV3-1/TRBV3-2
TGTGCCAGCAGCTTCCCCAGCGGGCGGAACACCGGGGAGCTGTTTTTT	CASSFPSGRNTGELFF	TRBJ2-2	.	.	TRBV5-6
TGCGCCAGCAGCTTCGGTGGAGAAGGCGAAAAACTGTTTTTT	CASSFGGEGEKLFF	TRBJ1-4	.	.	TRBV5-1